This T cell receptor beta chain was retrieved from a study of siplizumab effects on memory and regulatory T cells. Broader study findings: Naive T cells, seemingly more diverse than memory cells, seemed major alloresponse contributors. Controls showed an average of approximately 28% Treg-derived mappable alloreactive CD4+ clones, while siplizumab showed around 73%.

Turning to this clone: Its antigen is undetermined.

Sequencing was performed with immunoSEQ multiplex PCR; in TCRdb, only in-frame clones are kept and a portion is missing. The sample consists of 94,000 or so clones, roughly 97% of them appearing once. V was shortened by 4 bases and J by 2 bases, with 14 bases between the two germline ends. Germline V lookup: CDR1 LGHNA, CDR2 YNFKEQ. The CDR3 sequence is 15 residues long. The sequence was collected from a human donor in good health. Source material: naive CD4+ T cells sorted from blood. The J gene is TRBJ1-1, the V gene TRBV4-2; no clear D. DNA of the CDR3: TGTGCCAGCAGCCCGCCAGGCCCGGGTAACACTGAAGCTTTCTTT. The encoded protein is CASSPPGPGNTEAFF.